These 29 T cell receptor beta chains originate from one sample sequenced in a study of T cells after yellow fever vaccination. TCRdb used MiXCR to reprocess the 5' RACE reads, holding one entry per CDR3 protein. This sample carries about 120,000 distinct CDR3 sequences, about 8.8% of them seen once, and the ten largest clones take roughly 40%. The input for sequencing was CD8+ T cells sorted from PBMCs, taken on the day of the yellow fever booster vaccination. The receptors here all came from a man aged 18 to 30 who received the YFV17D yellow fever vaccine.

With respect to this clonotype: A much more abundant neighbour one base away suggests this may be a read error. This chain connects TRBV6-2 or TRBV6-3 to TRBJ2-1; a weak D match, TRBD2 (5 bases). The V gene's germline CDR1 is MNHEY and CDR2 SVGEGT. There are 14 residues in the CDR3. CDR3 DNA: TGTGCCAGCAGTTACCCGGACTTGTTGGATGAGGAGTTCTTC. Encoded protein: CASSYPDLLDEEFF.

The V and J genes are TRBV7-6 and TRBJ2-5; weak D call: TRBD2 (6 bases). V was trimmed by 1 base and J by 10 bases, leaving 16 bases between them. The CDR3 is 14 amino acids. Germline CDR1 and CDR2: SGHVS and FNYEAQ. As DNA, the CDR3 is TGTGCCAGCAGCTTAGATGGCGGGGCCGGAGGCCAGTACTTC. Translating it yields CASSLDGGAGGQYF. The complete variable domain, with remaining parts taken from reference TRBV7-6 and TRBJ2-5, reads GAGVSQSPRYKVTKRGQDVALRCDPISGHVSLYWYRQALGQGPEFLTYFNYEAQQDKSGLPNDRFSAERPEGSISTLTIQRTEQRDSAMYRCASSLDGGAGGQYFGPGTRLLVL.

This clonotype was observed many times. The chain uses TRBV27 and TRBJ2-7; 8 bases align to TRBD2. Germline V gives CDR1 MNHEY, CDR2 SMNVEV (reference sequence). The CDR3 is 15 residues long. V gave up 5 bases and J gave up 0 bases; unmatched junction bases: 6. CDR3 in amino acids: CASSHGRGSSYEQYF. CDR3 DNA sequence: TGTGCCAGCAGTCACGGGAGGGGGAGCTCCTACGAGCAGTACTTC.

There are a few counts of this clonotype. This chain joins TRBV7-2 and TRBJ1-2; 10 nucleotides match TRBD1. This CDR3 has 16 residues. The V gene's germline CDR1 is SGHTA and CDR2 FQGNSA. The trim removed 2 bases at V and 4 bases at J, leaving 7 bases unmatched. This CDR3 reads CASSLTPTGGSYGYTF. CDR3 sequence (DNA): TGTGCCAGCAGCTTAACCCCGACAGGGGGCTCCTATGGCTACACCTTC.

This chain links TRBV15 with TRBJ1-2; maybe TRBD1 (6 bases). This CDR3 region has 17 residues. Trimming removed 0 bases from V and 9 bases from J, with 23 bases in between. Germline V lookup: CDR1 LNHNV, CDR2 YYDKDF (reference sequence). The CDR3, as DNA: TGTGCCACCAGCAGAGATGAGGTGCCAGGGGCGACTGGTCGCTACACCTTC. Residues: CATSRDEVPGATGRYTF. The full variable domain, rest sourced from reference TRBV15 and TRBJ1-2, is DAMVIQNPRYQVTQFGKPVTLSCSQTLNHNVMYWYQQKSSQAPKLLFHYYDKDFNNEADTPDNFQSRRPNTSFCFLDIRSPGLGDTAMYLCATSRDEVPGATGRYTFGSGTRLTVV.

This clonotype was seen a few times. This chain connects TRBV28 to TRBJ2-2; D uncertain. V lost 5 bases to trimming and J lost 1 base, with 14 bases between them. Germline values: CDR1 MDHEN, CDR2 SYDVKM. The CDR3 runs 16 residues. CDR3: CASSPYSDLNTGELFF. CDR3 DNA sequence: TGTGCCAGCAGTCCTTACTCCGACTTGAACACCGGGGAGCTGTTTTTT. Based on the CDR3 plus reference TRBV28 and TRBJ2-2, the full variable domain is DVKVTQSSRYLVKRTGEKVFLECVQDMDHENMFWYRQDPGLGLRLIYFSYDVKMKEKGDIPEGYSVSREKKERFSLILESASTNQTSMYLCASSPYSDLNTGELFFGEGSRLTVL.

This clonotype was seen a few times. V and J are TRBV7-8 and TRBJ2-2; 8 bases agree with TRBD2. The CDR3 runs 16 residues. J lost 8 bases, V lost 2 bases, and 10 bases had no gene match. Germline CDR1 SGHVS, CDR2 FQNEAQ. CDR3 DNA sequence: TGTGCCAGCAGCTTAATAGGCGGGGGGCCGGCTGGGGAGCTGTTTTTT. It translates to CASSLIGGGPAGELFF.

The rearrangement uses TRBV11-2 and TRBJ2-3, with D possibly being TRBD2 (6 bases). CDR3 size: 16 residues. The germline gives CDR1 SGHAT, CDR2 FQNNGV. Trimming took off 3 bases at V and 4 bases at J, with 17 bases between the two ends. The chain's CDR3 is CASSFLVAAAADTQYF. The CDR3 DNA reads as TGTGCCAGCAGCTTCCTGGTAGCGGCAGCTGCAGATACGCAGTATTTT. The variable domain in full, completed from reference TRBV11-2 and TRBJ2-3, reads EAGVAQSPRYKIIEKRQSVAFWCNPISGHATLYWYQQILGQGPKLLIQFQNNGVVDDSQLPKDRFSAERLKGVDSTLKIQPAKLEDSAVYLCASSFLVAAAADTQYFGPGTRLTVL.

The genes are TRBV20-1 and TRBJ1-4; D is unclear. The CDR3 covers 15 residues. Germline V gene sequence: CDR1 DFQATT, CDR2 SNEGSKA (reference sequence). The V end was cut by 3 bases, the J end by 2 bases, with 13 bases between. In nucleotides, the CDR3 is TGCAGTGCTAGCTCTTACCCGAGGACTAATGAAAAACTGTTTTTT. Protein product: CSASSYPRTNEKLFF.

This sequence joins TRBV5-4 and TRBJ2-1; TRBD2 aligns across 13 bases. The germline V gene has CDR1 SGHNT and CDR2 YYREEE (reference sequence). CDR3 length: 15 amino acids. J lost 7 bases, V lost 4 bases, and 5 bases had no gene match. Here the CDR3 DNA reads TGTGCCAGCAGCCAGTGGACTAGCGGGGGTAATGAGCAGTTCTTC. Translated: CASSQWTSGGNEQFF.

The chain links TRBV6-2 or TRBV6-3 to TRBJ2-2; 8 nucleotides match TRBD2. CDR3 length equals 16 residues. Germline CDR1 is MNHEY and CDR2 is SVGEGT. Trimming removed 1 base from V and 1 base from J; junction bases left unmatched: 2. The CDR3 reads CASSYLRGENTGELFF. CDR3 nucleotides: TGTGCCAGCAGTTACTTGCGGGGGGAGAACACCGGGGAGCTGTTTTTT.

CDR3 coding DNA: TGTGCCAGCAGCACAGGACAGGGGAGGAACATTCAGTACTTC. Translation gives CASSTGQGRNIQYF. The rearrangement links TRBV7-9 to TRBJ2-4, with 9 bases that match TRBD1. The CDR3 is made up of 14 amino acids. The germline V gene has CDR1 SEHNR and CDR2 FQNEAQ (reference sequence). With 5 bases clipped from V and 7 bases from J, the junction kept 6 bases outside the gene matches. The full variable domain, rest sourced from reference TRBV7-9 and TRBJ2-4, is DTGVSQNPRHKITKRGQNVTFRCDPISEHNRLYWYRQTLGQGPEFLTYFQNEAQLEKSRLLSDRFSAERPKGSFSTLEIQRTEQGDSAMYLCASSTGQGRNIQYFGAGTRLSVL.

This clonotype was picked up a small number of times. In DNA, the CDR3 is TGTGCCAGCAGTCAAGGGGATACCCTCCACTTT. It is translated as CASSQGDTLHF. The chain is built from TRBV27 and TRBJ1-6; possibly TRBD1 for D (5 bases). Trimming took 5 bases from V and 14 from J, leaving 10 bases between them. Germline CDR1 MNHEY, CDR2 SMNVEV (reference sequence). The CDR3 is 11 residues long.

Many counts were recorded for this clonotype. J is TRBJ1-2 and V is TRBV4-1; D call uncertain. The V gene lost 3 bases and the J gene lost 5 bases, with 19 bases spanning the gap. The germline V gene encodes CDR1 MGHRA and CDR2 YSYEKL. The CDR3 is 16 residues long. The CDR3 coding sequence is TGCGCCAGCAGCCAGAGCTCGTTGGACGGATTATATGGCTACACCTTC. Translation gives CASSQSSLDGLYGYTF.

This clonotype was found a few times. V and J are TRBV7-2 and TRBJ2-7; TRBD1 might be the D (6 bases). V was trimmed by 4 bases and J by 7 bases, leaving 17 bases between them. This CDR3 is built from 14 residues. Looked up from germline, CDR1 is SGHTA and CDR2 is FQGNSA. The CDR3, as DNA: TGTGCCAGCAGCTCCGGACAGTCTCTCCCAGAGCAGTACTTC. Its protein is CASSSGQSLPEQYF.

The J gene is TRBJ2-3, the V gene TRBV7-3; D is uncertain. CDR1 is SGHTA, CDR2 FQGTGA, per germline. CDR3 length: 15 amino acids. Trimming left V 0 bases short and J 7 bases short, with 14 bases between. The CDR3: CASSLTGASPNTQYF. For the CDR3, the DNA is TGTGCCAGCAGCTTAACTGGCGCGAGCCCTAATACGCAGTATTTT.

In this sample, this clonotype turned up many times. J is TRBJ2-5 and V is TRBV11-2, with D tentatively TRBD1 (7 bases). The CDR3 contains 16 residues. Between the trimmed V and J ends, which lost 2 bases and 5 bases, there was a span of 18 bases. Germline lookup yields CDR1 SGHAT and CDR2 FQNNGV. For the CDR3, the DNA is TGTGCCAGCAGCTTACCGCCCAGGGGGAGGACGGAGACCCAGTACTTC. Protein: CASSLPPRGRTETQYF.

The table lists this clonotype with a few counts. The V and J genes are TRBV9 and TRBJ2-3, with 9 bases fitting TRBD2. Germline CDR1 and CDR2: SGDLS and YYNGEE. CDR3 length equals 16 residues. The J segment lost 4 bases and the V segment lost 3 bases, leaving 9 bases of the junction unmatched. CDR3: CASSGSGGFGADTQYF. In DNA, the CDR3 is TGTGCCAGCAGCGGTAGCGGGGGCTTCGGCGCAGATACGCAGTATTTT.

This clonotype was seen many times. The chain uses TRBV20-1 and TRBJ1-1; no reliable D call. V gave up 6 bases and J gave up 3 bases, with 11 bases separating them. This CDR3 has 12 residues. The germline V gene has CDR1 DFQATT and CDR2 SNEGSKA (reference sequence). Written as DNA, the CDR3 is TGCAGTGCCCGCCCCCCAGACACTGAAGCTTTCTTT. Encoded protein: CSARPPDTEAFF.

This clonotype showed up just a few times. The chain links TRBV5-6 to TRBJ2-3, with unresolved D. The V end was cut by 5 bases, the J end by 6 bases, with 16 bases between. This CDR3 has 14 residues. CDR1 is SGHDT, CDR2 YYEEEE, per germline. The CDR3 coding sequence is TGTGCCAGCAGTTATGGCGGTGGCGGCGATACGCAGTATTTT. The encoded protein is CASSYGGGGDTQYF.

The chain links TRBV7-8 to TRBJ1-1; 9 bases are shared with TRBD1. The CDR3 consists of 15 residues. Trimming at V came to 4 bases and at J to 3 bases, leaving 6 bases not matched to a gene. CDR1 and CDR2 from the germline V gene are SGHVS and FQNEAQ. CDR3 amino acids: CASSSMRTGDTEAFF. The DNA of the CDR3 is TGTGCCAGCAGCTCGATGCGGACAGGGGACACTGAAGCTTTCTTT.

This clonotype was seen only a few times. V usage is TRBV7-2 and J usage is TRBJ1-1; 9 bases are a match to TRBD1. Germline CDR1 and CDR2: SGHTA and FQGNSA. The CDR3 covers 15 residues. The V and J ends lost 11 bases and 4 bases, in that order; junction bases with no gene match: 14. The CDR3 is CAGARDRALSTEAFF. The CDR3 DNA follows: TGTGCCGGCGCCCGGGACAGGGCTTTGAGCACTGAAGCTTTCTTT.

The chain uses TRBV5-1 and TRBJ2-7; 7 positions match TRBD2. CDR3 length: 14 amino acids. Germline V gives CDR1 SGHRS, CDR2 YFSETQ. Trimming at V came to 4 bases and at J to 2 bases, leaving 6 bases not matched to a gene. DNA of the CDR3: TGCGCCAGCAGCCCGTGGGGGGGTGCCTACGAGCAGTACTTC. Protein product: CASSPWGGAYEQYF.

This clonotype turned up a few times. The chain has TRBV12-5 and TRBJ2-7, with D possibly TRBD2 on 5 matching bases. Deletions cut 7 bases from V and 3 bases from J, with 7 bases between. Germline assignment: CDR1 LGHNT and CDR2 FRNRAP. The CDR3 length is 11 residues. The DNA for the CDR3 is TGTGCTAGTGCACGGGGCTACGAGCAGTACTTC. This translates into CASARGYEQYF.

This clonotype has just a few counts. The CDR3: CASSQDLRGLETQYF. The CDR3 region has the DNA TGCGCCAGCAGCCAAGATTTGAGGGGGCTTGAGACCCAGTACTTC. The chain links TRBV4-3 to TRBJ2-5, with 7 positions matching TRBD1. V was clipped by 0 bases and J by 5 bases; unmatched bases: 6. The CDR3 has 15 amino acids. CDR1 LGHNA and CDR2 YSLEER come from the germline V gene.

This rearrangement joins TRBV27 to TRBJ1-6, with unresolved D. Trimming shortened V by 3 bases and J by 7 bases, and 16 bases separated the two germline ends. Germline CDR1 is MNHEY and CDR2 is SMNVEV (reference sequence). This CDR3 comprises 16 residues. The CDR3 sequence: CASSFRAVDWNSPLHF. In DNA, the CDR3 is TGTGCCAGCAGTTTTCGGGCCGTCGATTGGAATTCACCCCTCCACTTT.

This clonotype was detected only a few times. The V call is TRBV4-1, the J call TRBJ2-5, with D perhaps TRBD1 (5 bases). V was shortened by 4 bases and J by 5 bases, with 14 bases between the two germline ends. The CDR3 extends over 14 amino acids. Germline lookup yields CDR1 MGHRA and CDR2 YSYEKL. In nucleotides, the CDR3 is TGCGCCAGCAGCCGGGGCCTAGGGGTCGAGACCCAGTACTTC. Protein: CASSRGLGVETQYF.

V is TRBV10-3 and J is TRBJ1-3; 7 bases align to TRBD1. With V trimmed by 2 bases and J by 0 bases, 10 bases remained unmatched. CDR1 is ENHRY, CDR2 SYGVKD, per germline. CDR3 size: 18 residues. DNA for the CDR3: TGTGCCATCAGTGAGACATCGGACAGGCTCTACTCTGGAAACACCATATATTTT. Translating it yields CAISETSDRLYSGNTIYF.

Note on this clonotype: The junction shows a germline mismatch at one end, possibly a read error. CDR3 in amino acids: CASSLGFREQETQYF. CDR3 bases: TGTGCTAGCAGCTTAGGGTTCAGGGAACAAGAGACCCAGTACTTC. The rearrangement joins TRBV7-7 to TRBJ2-5; tentative D call: TRBD1 (5 bases). The CDR3 is 15 residues long. CDR1 is SSHAT and CDR2 is FNYEAQ in the germline V gene (reference sequence).